Listed here are 22 T cell receptor beta chains from one sample, sequenced in a study of graft-versus-host responses after intestinal transplantation. Libraries were prepared by immunoSEQ multiplex PCR; TCRdb keeps only in-frame clonotypes and omits some of them. The data hold about 71,000 clones, with less than 95% observed a single time. For these receptors, no antigen is known. This material consisted of unstimulated CD8+ T cells sorted from spleen or lymph node cells, taken before intestinal transplant. These receptors all stem from a human donor who received an intestinal transplant.

The gene calls are TRBV9 and TRBJ2-7, with D unresolved. Germline V lookup: CDR1 SGDLS, CDR2 YYNGEE. The CDR3 length is 15 residues. Trimming took 0 bases from V and 0 from J, leaving 10 bases between them. The CDR3 nucleotides read TGTGCCAGCAGCGTAGGAGGATCGAGCTCCTACGAGCAGTACTTC. It is translated as CASSVGGSSSYEQYF.

This chain connects TRBV4-1 to TRBJ2-1; possibly TRBD1 for D (6 bases). Germline-derived CDR1 and CDR2 are MGHRA and YSYEKL. This CDR3 has 15 residues. Trimming shortened V by 2 bases and J by 4 bases, and 12 bases separated the two germline ends. The CDR3 region is CASSQPGTKYNEQFF. CDR3 sequence (DNA): TGCGCCAGCAGCCAACCCGGGACAAAATACAATGAGCAGTTCTTC.

The chain joins TRBV6-6 to TRBJ1-5, with 7 positions matching TRBD1. Trimming cost V 4 bases and J 1 base; bases outside gene matches: 4. Germline CDR1 is MNHNY and CDR2 is SVGAGI (reference sequence). The CDR3 runs to 15 residues. This CDR3 is CASSWQQGSNQPQHF. The CDR3 region has the DNA TGTGCCAGCAGTTGGCAACAGGGGAGCAATCAGCCCCAGCATTTT.

CDR3 bases: TGTGCCAGCAGCTTAATGGGGCCAGGGACCTACGAGCAGTACTTC. Amino acid sequence: CASSLMGPGTYEQYF. This chain connects TRBV11-2 to TRBJ2-7; maybe TRBD1 (5 bases). The CDR3 runs 15 residues. CDR1 is SGHAT and CDR2 is FQNNGV in the germline V gene. Deletions cut 2 bases from V and 2 bases from J, with 13 bases between.

The J gene is TRBJ2-7, the V gene TRBV2; no clear D. Germline assignment: CDR1 SNHLY and CDR2 FYNNEI. Trimming removed 10 bases at V and 2 bases at J, with 12 bases between. The CDR3 extends over 12 amino acids. CDR3 residues: CATRTETYEQYF. The DNA for the CDR3 is TGTGCCACCAGGACGGAGACCTACGAGCAGTACTTC.

V and J are TRBV4-1 and TRBJ2-7; 11 nucleotides match TRBD1. The germline CDR1 and CDR2 sequences are MGHRA and YSYEKL. J gave up 7 bases and V 0 bases, and 5 bases lay outside the gene matches. This CDR3 is built from 15 residues. The CDR3: CASSQEGQGVGEQYF. CDR3 nucleotide sequence: TGCGCCAGCAGCCAAGAGGGACAGGGGGTGGGTGAGCAGTACTTC.

The chain carries TRBV7-6 and TRBJ1-1; D is perhaps TRBD1 (6 bases). Germline CDR1 and CDR2: SGHVS and FNYEAQ. V dropped 2 bases and J dropped 4 bases, with 11 bases sitting between them. The length of the CDR3 is 14 residues. The CDR3 reads CASSLRDMSTEAFF. For the CDR3, the DNA is TGTGCCAGCAGCTTACGGGACATGAGCACTGAAGCTTTCTTT. The whole variable domain, filled in from reference TRBV7-6 and TRBJ1-1, reads GAGVSQSPRYKVTKRGQDVALRCDPISGHVSLYWYRQALGQGPEFLTYFNYEAQQDKSGLPNDRFSAERPEGSISTLTIQRTEQRDSAMYRCASSLRDMSTEAFFGQGTRLTVV.

DNA of the CDR3: TGTGCCAGCAGCGAGACAGGAATTGGAAACACCATATATTTT. This translates into CASSETGIGNTIYF. The chain joins TRBV9 to TRBJ1-3; maybe TRBD1 (6 bases). Germline values: CDR1 SGDLS, CDR2 YYNGEE. V lost 3 bases and J lost 3, with 10 bases in between. The CDR3 loop spans 14 amino acids.

Here the CDR3 reads CASSLEGGSGGISDTQYF. CDR3 sequence (DNA): TGTGCCAGCAGCTTAGAGGGAGGTAGCGGGGGGATCTCGGATACGCAGTATTTT. The chain links TRBV7-6 to TRBJ2-3; 10 bases line up with TRBD2. The CDR3 spans 18 residues. V lost 1 base to trimming and J lost 6 bases; unmatched junction nucleotides: 13. CDR1 is SGHVS, CDR2 FNYEAQ, per germline.

This clone is a singleton in its sample. The chain links TRBV9 to TRBJ2-4, with TRBD2 as a possible D gene (5 bases). This CDR3 region has 14 residues. V dropped 0 bases and J dropped 9 bases, with 13 bases sitting between them. In germline, CDR1 is SGDLS, CDR2 YYNGEE. CDR3 in amino acids: CASSVEATEGIQYF. Here the CDR3 DNA reads TGTGCCAGCAGCGTAGAGGCCACAGAGGGCATTCAGTACTTC.

The count of this clone is one. This sequence joins TRBV4-1 and TRBJ1-5; D gene uncertain. The V end was cut by 0 bases, the J end by 5 bases, with 11 bases between. Germline-derived CDR1 and CDR2 are MGHRA and YSYEKL. CDR3 length: 15 amino acids. CDR3 protein: CASSQDRSGDQPQHF. The CDR3 bases are TGCGCCAGCAGCCAAGATCGTTCCGGGGATCAGCCCCAGCATTTT.

CDR3 sequence: CASSENGASYEQYF. CDR3 nucleotide sequence: TGTGCCAGCAGTGAAAATGGGGCCTCCTACGAGCAGTACTTC. The rearrangement joins TRBV6-1 to TRBJ2-7; TRBD1 is a possible D gene (5 bases). With 2 bases removed from V and 0 bases from J, the gap between germline ends came to 8 bases. The CDR3 spans 14 residues. Germline V gene sequence: CDR1 MNHNS, CDR2 SASEGT.

The J gene is TRBJ1-1, the V gene TRBV13; D unresolved. Germline V lookup: CDR1 PRHDT, CDR2 FYEKMQ (reference sequence). This CDR3 is 15 amino acids long. Trimming shortened V by 0 bases and J by 1 base, and 9 bases separated the two germline ends. This CDR3 is CASSLGRLGNTEAFF. Here the CDR3 DNA reads TGTGCCAGCAGCTTAGGGCGCCTCGGGAACACTGAAGCTTTCTTT.

The rearrangement joins TRBV5-5 to TRBJ1-6; tentatively, D is TRBD1 (5 bases). The ends were cut back, 2 bases at V and 8 bases at J, with 5 bases in the middle. Germline CDR1 SGHKS, CDR2 YYEKEE (reference sequence). The CDR3 consists of 12 residues. CDR3 nucleotide sequence: TGTGCCAGCAGCTTAGGGGATTCACCCCTCCACTTT. Amino acids: CASSLGDSPLHF.

This chain connects TRBV6-5 to TRBJ2-7, with 9 bases that match TRBD1. Trimming took 7 bases from V and 4 from J; bases not matched to a gene: 5. Germline CDR1 is MNHEY and CDR2 is SVGAGI. The CDR3 totals 13 residues. CDR3 DNA: TGTGCCAGCAACACCGGGACAGGGTACGAGCAGTACTTC. Its protein is CASNTGTGYEQYF.

The count of this clone is one. The chain couples TRBV2 to TRBJ1-1; D perhaps matches TRBD1 (6 bases). CDR1 SNHLY and CDR2 FYNNEI come from the germline V gene. Trimming stripped 7 bases from V and 0 bases from J, with 9 bases between. The CDR3 sequence is 13 residues long. The CDR3: CASKGQLNTEAFF. CDR3 DNA: TGTGCCAGCAAAGGACAGCTGAACACTGAAGCTTTCTTT.

Only one count was recorded for this clone. The chain joins TRBV2 to TRBJ1-2; D is uncertain. Germline V lookup: CDR1 SNHLY, CDR2 FYNNEI. The CDR3 is 15 amino acids. Trimming took off 6 bases at V and 8 bases at J, with 22 bases between the two ends. The CDR3 protein is CASSTRPTDTDGYTF. The CDR3 DNA is TGTGCCAGCAGCACGAGACCGACCGACACTGACGGCTACACCTTC.

The rearrangement joins TRBV9 to TRBJ1-4; D is uncertain. The CDR3 is 14 residues long. Germline V gene sequence: CDR1 SGDLS, CDR2 YYNGEE. V was trimmed by 3 bases and J by 8 bases, leaving 14 bases between them. The CDR3 sequence is CASSGLGDEEKLFF. The CDR3 DNA sequence: TGTGCCAGCAGCGGACTAGGTGATGAGGAAAAACTGTTTTTT.

The rearrangement links TRBV11-3 to TRBJ2-1, with 7 bases that match TRBD2. The CDR3 spans 13 residues. CDR1 and CDR2 from the germline V gene are SGHNT and YENEEA. J lost 7 bases, V lost 1 base, and 1 base had no gene match. The CDR3 here is CASSLGSGNEQFF. In nucleotides, the CDR3 is TGTGCCAGCAGCTTAGGTAGCGGGAATGAGCAGTTCTTC.

J is TRBJ1-6 and V is TRBV6-1, with 9 nucleotides matching TRBD1. This CDR3 contains 18 residues. The V segment lost 2 bases and the J segment 8 bases; nucleotides outside the gene matches: 13. Looked up from germline, CDR1 is MNHNS and CDR2 is SASEGT. CDR3 loop: CASSESLRDRDIDSPLHF. CDR3 DNA: TGTGCCAGCAGTGAATCCCTCCGGGACAGGGATATCGATTCACCCCTCCACTTT.

The chain combines TRBV11-2 with TRBJ2-2, with 9 positions matching TRBD2. V dropped 7 bases and J dropped 1; count of bases not matched to a gene: 13. The CDR3 has 18 residues. Looked up from germline, CDR1 is SGHAT and CDR2 is FQNNGV. The CDR3 sequence: CASTLPWASGENTGELFF. The CDR3 DNA is TGTGCCAGCACCCTCCCTTGGGCTAGCGGGGAGAACACCGGGGAGCTGTTTTTT.

This clone showed up just once. This rearrangement joins TRBV6-5 to TRBJ2-1, with a weak D call TRBD2 (5 bases). Germline lookup yields CDR1 MNHEY and CDR2 SVGAGI. CDR3 length: 13 residues. Trimming cost V 2 bases and J 10 bases, with 12 bases left between them. The CDR3 DNA is TGTGCCAGCAGTTACCTTGGACTTTCGGAGCAGTTCTTC. As protein: CASSYLGLSEQFF.